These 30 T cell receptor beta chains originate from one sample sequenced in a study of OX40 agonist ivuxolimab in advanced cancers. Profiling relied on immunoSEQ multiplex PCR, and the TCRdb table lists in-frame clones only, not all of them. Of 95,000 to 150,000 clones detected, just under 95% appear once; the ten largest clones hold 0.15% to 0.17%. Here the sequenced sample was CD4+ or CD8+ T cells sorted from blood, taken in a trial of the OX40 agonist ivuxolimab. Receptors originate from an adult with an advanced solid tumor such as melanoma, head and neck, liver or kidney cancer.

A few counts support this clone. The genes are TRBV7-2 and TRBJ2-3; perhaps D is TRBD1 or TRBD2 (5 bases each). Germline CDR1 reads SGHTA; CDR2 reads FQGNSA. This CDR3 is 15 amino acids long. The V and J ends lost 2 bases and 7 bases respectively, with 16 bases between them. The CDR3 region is CASSLSRDPGNTQYF. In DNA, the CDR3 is TGTGCCAGCAGCTTATCGAGGGACCCTGGGAATACGCAGTATTTT.

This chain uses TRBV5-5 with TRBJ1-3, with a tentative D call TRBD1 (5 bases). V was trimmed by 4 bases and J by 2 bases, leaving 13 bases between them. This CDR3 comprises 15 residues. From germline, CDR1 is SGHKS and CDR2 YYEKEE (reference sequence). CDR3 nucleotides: TGTGCCAGCAGCCCCTTGGGGGAGACTGGAAACACCATATATTTT. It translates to CASSPLGETGNTIYF.

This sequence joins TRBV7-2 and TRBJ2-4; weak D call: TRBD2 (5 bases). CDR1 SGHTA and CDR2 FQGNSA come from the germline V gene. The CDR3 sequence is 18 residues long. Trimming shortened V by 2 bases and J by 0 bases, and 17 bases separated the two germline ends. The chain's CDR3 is CASSLYWETTKAKNIQYF. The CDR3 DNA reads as TGTGCCAGCAGCTTATACTGGGAGACTACCAAAGCCAAAAACATTCAGTACTTC.

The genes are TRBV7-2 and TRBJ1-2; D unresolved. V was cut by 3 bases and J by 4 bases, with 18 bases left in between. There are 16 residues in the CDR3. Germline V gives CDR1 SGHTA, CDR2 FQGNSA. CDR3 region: CASSLMEARLAYGYTF. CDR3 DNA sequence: TGTGCCAGCAGCTTGATGGAGGCCCGGCTTGCCTATGGCTACACCTTC.

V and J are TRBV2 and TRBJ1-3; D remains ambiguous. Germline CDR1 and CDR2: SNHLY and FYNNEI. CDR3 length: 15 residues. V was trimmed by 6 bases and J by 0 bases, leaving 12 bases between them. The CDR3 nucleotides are TGTGCCAGCAGGGGTCCCGGATTCTCTGGAAACACCATATATTTT. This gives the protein CASRGPGFSGNTIYF.

CDR3 residues: CASSFLSTDTQYF. CDR3 coding DNA: TGTGCCAGCAGCTTCTTAAGCACAGATACGCAGTATTTT. The chain has TRBV7-8 and TRBJ2-3, with D uncertain. Germline V gene sequence: CDR1 SGHVS, CDR2 FQNEAQ. The CDR3 contains 13 residues. Trimming pared 3 bases from V and 0 bases from J, leaving 4 bases between.

The CDR3: CAASITGGHPSYEQYF. Here the CDR3 DNA reads TGTGCCGCTTCCATCACCGGGGGGCACCCATCCTACGAGCAGTACTTC. This sequence joins TRBV5-3 and TRBJ2-7, with a weak D call TRBD2 (7 bases). TRBV5-3 is treated as an ORF (open reading frame) with a function not yet certain. The V end lost 10 bases, the J end lost 1 base, and 24 bases lay between the germline ends. The CDR3 has 16 amino acids.

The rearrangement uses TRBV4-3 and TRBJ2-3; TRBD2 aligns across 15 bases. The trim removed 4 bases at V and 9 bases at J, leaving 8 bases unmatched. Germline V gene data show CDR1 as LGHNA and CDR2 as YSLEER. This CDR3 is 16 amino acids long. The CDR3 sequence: CASSRRGLAGGRTQYF. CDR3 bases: TGCGCCAGCAGCCGACGGGGACTAGCGGGAGGACGAACGCAGTATTTT.

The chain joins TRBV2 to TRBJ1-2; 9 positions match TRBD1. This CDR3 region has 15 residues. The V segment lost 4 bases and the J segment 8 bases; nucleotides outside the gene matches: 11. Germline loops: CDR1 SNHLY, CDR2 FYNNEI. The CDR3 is CASSGDRALGYGYTF. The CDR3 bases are TGTGCCAGCAGTGGGGACAGGGCCTTGGGATACGGCTACACCTTC. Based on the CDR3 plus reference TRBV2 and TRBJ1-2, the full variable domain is EPEVTQTPSHQVTQMGQEVILRCVPISNHLYFYWYRQILGQKVEFLVSFYNNEISEKSEIFDDQFSVERPDGSNFTLKIRSTKLEDSAMYFCASSGDRALGYGYTFGSGTRLTVV.

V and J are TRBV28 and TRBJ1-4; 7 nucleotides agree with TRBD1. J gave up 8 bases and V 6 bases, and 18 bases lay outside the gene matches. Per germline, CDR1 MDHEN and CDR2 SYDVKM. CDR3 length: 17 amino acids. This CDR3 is CASRSGTAYGGGEKLFF. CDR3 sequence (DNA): TGTGCCAGCAGATCCGGGACAGCTTATGGTGGGGGCGAAAAACTGTTTTTT.

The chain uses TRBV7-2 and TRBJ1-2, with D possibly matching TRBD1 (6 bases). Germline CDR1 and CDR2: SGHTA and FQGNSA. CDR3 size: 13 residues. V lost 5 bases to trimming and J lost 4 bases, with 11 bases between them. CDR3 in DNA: TGTGCCAGCAGCACTGGGGGGCCCTATGGCTACACCTTC. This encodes CASSTGGPYGYTF.

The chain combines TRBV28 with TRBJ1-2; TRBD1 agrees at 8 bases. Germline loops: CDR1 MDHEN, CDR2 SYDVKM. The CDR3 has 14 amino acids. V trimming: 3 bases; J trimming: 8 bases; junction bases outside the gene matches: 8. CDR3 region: CASSFRTGKGGYTF. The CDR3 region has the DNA TGTGCCAGCAGTTTCCGGACAGGGAAGGGAGGCTACACCTTC.

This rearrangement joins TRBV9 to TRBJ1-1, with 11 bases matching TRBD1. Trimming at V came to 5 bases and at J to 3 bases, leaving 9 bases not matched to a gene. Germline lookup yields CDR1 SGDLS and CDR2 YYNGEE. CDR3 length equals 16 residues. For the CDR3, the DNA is TGTGCCAGCAGTGCAGGCGGGACAGGGGGATACACTGAAGCTTTCTTT. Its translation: CASSAGGTGGYTEAFF.

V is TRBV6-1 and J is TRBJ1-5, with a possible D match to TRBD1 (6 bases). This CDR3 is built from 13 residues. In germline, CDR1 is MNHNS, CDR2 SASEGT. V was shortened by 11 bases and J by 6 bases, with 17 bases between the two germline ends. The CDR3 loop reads CAGGGDGIQPQHF. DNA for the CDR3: TGTGCCGGAGGGGGGGATGGGATTCAGCCCCAGCATTTT.

CDR3 coding DNA: TGTGCCAGCAGCCTGTCCAGGGACCAGCCCCAGCATTTT. It codes for CASSLSRDQPQHF. The gene calls are TRBV6-1 and TRBJ1-5; tentatively, D is TRBD1 (5 bases). V lost 6 bases, J lost 7 bases, and 13 bases lay in between. CDR3 length: 13 amino acids. The germline CDR1 and CDR2 sequences are MNHNS and SASEGT.

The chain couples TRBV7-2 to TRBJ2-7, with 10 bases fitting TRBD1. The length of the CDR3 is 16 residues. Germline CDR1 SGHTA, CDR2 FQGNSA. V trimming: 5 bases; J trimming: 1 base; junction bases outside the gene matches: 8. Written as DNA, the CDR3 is TGTGCCAGCAGCCCCAGGGACAGGGGACTATCCTACGAGCAGTACTTC. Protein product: CASSPRDRGLSYEQYF.

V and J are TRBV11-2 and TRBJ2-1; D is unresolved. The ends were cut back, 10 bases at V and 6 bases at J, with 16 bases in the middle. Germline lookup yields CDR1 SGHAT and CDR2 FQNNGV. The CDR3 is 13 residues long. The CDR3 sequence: CATPKPFGNEQFF. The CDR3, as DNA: TGTGCCACCCCCAAGCCCTTCGGCAATGAGCAGTTCTTC.

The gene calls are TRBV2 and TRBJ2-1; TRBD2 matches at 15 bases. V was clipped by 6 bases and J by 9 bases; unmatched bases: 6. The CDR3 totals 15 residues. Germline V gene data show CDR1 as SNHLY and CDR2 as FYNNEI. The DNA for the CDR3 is TGTGCCAGCAGCCCCGGACTAGCGGGAGGGGTTGAGCAGTTCTTC. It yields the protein CASSPGLAGGVEQFF.

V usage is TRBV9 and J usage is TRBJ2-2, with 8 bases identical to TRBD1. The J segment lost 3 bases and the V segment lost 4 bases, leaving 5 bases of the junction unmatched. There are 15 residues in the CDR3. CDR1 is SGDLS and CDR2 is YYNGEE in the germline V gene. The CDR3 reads CASSPTGADTGELFF. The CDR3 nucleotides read TGTGCCAGCAGCCCGACAGGGGCCGACACCGGGGAGCTGTTTTTT.

The CDR3 DNA reads TGTGCCAGCAGTTACCGCGAAAGAATGGAGCCCCAGCATTTT. Amino acid sequence: CASSYRERMEPQHF. V and J are TRBV6-6 and TRBJ1-5, with D unresolved. CDR1 is MNHNY, CDR2 SVGAGI, per germline (reference sequence). The CDR3 has 14 amino acids. V was trimmed by 2 bases and J by 8 bases, leaving 13 bases between them.

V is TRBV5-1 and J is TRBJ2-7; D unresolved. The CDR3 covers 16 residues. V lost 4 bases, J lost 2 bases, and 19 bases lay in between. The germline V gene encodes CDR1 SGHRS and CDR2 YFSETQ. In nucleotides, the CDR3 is TGCGCCAGCAGCCCGGATGCCAGCTCCACCGCCTACGAGCAGTACTTC. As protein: CASSPDASSTAYEQYF.

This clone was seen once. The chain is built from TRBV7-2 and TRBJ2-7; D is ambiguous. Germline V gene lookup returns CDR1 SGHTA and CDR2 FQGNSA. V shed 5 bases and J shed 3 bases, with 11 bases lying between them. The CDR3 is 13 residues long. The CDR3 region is CASSPPVSYEQYF. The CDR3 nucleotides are TGTGCCAGCAGCCCCCCGGTGAGCTACGAGCAGTACTTC.

CDR3 bases: TGTGCCAGTAGAGAAGCCGGGACTAGCGGAGCCTACGAGCAGTACTTC. Its protein product is CASREAGTSGAYEQYF. The chain is built from TRBV19 and TRBJ2-7; TRBD2 agrees at 11 bases. Germline V gene lookup returns CDR1 LNHDA and CDR2 SQIVND (reference sequence). The CDR3 extends over 16 amino acids. The V gene end was trimmed by 6 bases and the J gene end by 2 bases; junction bases not matched to a gene: 9.

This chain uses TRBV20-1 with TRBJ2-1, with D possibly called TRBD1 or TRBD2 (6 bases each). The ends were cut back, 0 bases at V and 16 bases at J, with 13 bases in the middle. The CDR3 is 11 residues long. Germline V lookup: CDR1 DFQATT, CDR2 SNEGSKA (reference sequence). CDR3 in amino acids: CSARDRGRAFF. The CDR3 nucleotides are TGCAGTGCTAGAGACCGGGGGCGAGCTTTCTTC.

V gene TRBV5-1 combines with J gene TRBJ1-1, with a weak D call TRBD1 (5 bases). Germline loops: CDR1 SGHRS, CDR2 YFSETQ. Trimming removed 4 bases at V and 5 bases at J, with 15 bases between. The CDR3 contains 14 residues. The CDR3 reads CASSLPGGGTEAFF. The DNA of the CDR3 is TGCGCCAGCAGCCTACCCGGGGGAGGGACTGAAGCTTTCTTT.

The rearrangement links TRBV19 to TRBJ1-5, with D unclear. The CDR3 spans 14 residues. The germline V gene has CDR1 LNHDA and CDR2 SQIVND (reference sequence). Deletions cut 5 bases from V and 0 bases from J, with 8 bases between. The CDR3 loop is CASSRAGSNQPQHF. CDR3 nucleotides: TGTGCCAGTAGTCGGGCTGGTAGCAATCAGCCCCAGCATTTT. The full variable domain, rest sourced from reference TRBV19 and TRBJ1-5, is DGGITQSPKYLFRKEGQNVTLSCEQNLNHDAMYWYRQDPGQGLRLIYYSQIVNDFQKGDIAEGYSVSREKKESFPLTVTSAQKNPTAFYLCASSRAGSNQPQHFGDGTRLSIL.

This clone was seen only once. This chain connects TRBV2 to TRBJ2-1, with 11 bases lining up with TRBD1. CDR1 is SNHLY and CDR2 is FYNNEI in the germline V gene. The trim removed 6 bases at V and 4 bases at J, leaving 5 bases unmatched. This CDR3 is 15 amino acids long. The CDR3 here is CASRTGTGGYNEQFF. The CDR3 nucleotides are TGTGCCAGCAGGACCGGGACAGGGGGTTACAATGAGCAGTTCTTC.

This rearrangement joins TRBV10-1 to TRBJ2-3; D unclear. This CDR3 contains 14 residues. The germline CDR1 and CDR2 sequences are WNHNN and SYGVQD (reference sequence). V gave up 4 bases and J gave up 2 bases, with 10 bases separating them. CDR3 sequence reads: CASSGLRPTDTQYF. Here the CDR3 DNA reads TGCGCCAGCAGTGGGTTGCGGCCCACAGATACGCAGTATTTT.

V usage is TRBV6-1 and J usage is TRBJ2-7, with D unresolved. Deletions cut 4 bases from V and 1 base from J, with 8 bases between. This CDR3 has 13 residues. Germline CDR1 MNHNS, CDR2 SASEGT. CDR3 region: CASSVADSYEQYF. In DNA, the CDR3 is TGTGCCAGCAGTGTGGCAGATTCCTACGAGCAGTACTTC.

The chain's CDR3 is CASSIDSVTEQYF. CDR3 nucleotide sequence: TGTGCCAGTAGTATAGATTCAGTGACCGAGCAGTACTTC. The chain employs TRBV19 and TRBJ2-7; D unresolved. With 0 bases removed from V and 6 bases from J, the gap between germline ends came to 9 bases. There are 13 residues in the CDR3. From germline, CDR1 is LNHDA and CDR2 SQIVND (reference sequence).